This paragraph reports one T cell receptor (beta chain). The data stem from a study of CD8 T cells in Susac syndrome. Study information: Clinical remission applied to roughly 8 sequenced Susac syndrome patients, and six had active disease. The Susac syndrome patients were therapy-naive, on corticosteroids, or on intravenous immunoglobulin alone at blood draw.

Bulk CD8+ and CD4+ cells came from magnetic negative isolation; CD8+ TEMRA by FACS. After extraction with the RNeasy kit, about 0.45 to 1 ug of the RNA was reverse transcribed using random hexamers. One entry per CDR3 protein, called by TCRdb with MiXCR from the immunoSEQ multiplex PCR reads. The sample lists around 170,000 distinct CDR3 sequences, approximately 94% seen once, with roughly 0.093% in the top ten. Losses at the gene ends were 4 bases for V and 7 bases for J; bases not matched to a gene: 9. From germline, CDR1 is SGHRS and CDR2 YFSETQ. The CDR3 sequence is 15 residues long. The V call is TRBV5-1, the J call TRBJ1-1; 11 bases align to TRBD1. Sequencing input: CD4+ T cells from PBMCs. This receptor was taken from a human donor with Susac syndrome. The CDR3 sequence: CASSRTDRGRFEAFF. In DNA, the CDR3 is TGCGCCAGCAGCAGAACGGACAGGGGGCGGTTTGAAGCTTTCTTT. The full variable domain, rest sourced from reference TRBV5-1 and TRBJ1-1, is KAGVTQTPRYLIKTRGQQVTLSCSPISGHRSVSWYQQTPGQGLQFLFEYFSETQRNKGNFPGRFSGRQFSNSRSEMNVSTLELGDSALYLCASSRTDRGRFEAFFGQGTRLTVV.